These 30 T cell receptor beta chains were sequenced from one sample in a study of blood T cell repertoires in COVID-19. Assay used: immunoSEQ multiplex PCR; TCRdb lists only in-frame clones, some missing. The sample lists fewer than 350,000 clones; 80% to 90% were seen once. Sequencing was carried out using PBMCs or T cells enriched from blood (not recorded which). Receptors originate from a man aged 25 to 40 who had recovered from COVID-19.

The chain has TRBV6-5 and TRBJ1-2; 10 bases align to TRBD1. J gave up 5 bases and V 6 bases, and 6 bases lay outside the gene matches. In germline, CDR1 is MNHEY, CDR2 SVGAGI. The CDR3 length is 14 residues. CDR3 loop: CASSIGQGEYGYTF. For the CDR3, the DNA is TGTGCCAGCAGCATCGGACAGGGGGAGTATGGCTACACCTTC.

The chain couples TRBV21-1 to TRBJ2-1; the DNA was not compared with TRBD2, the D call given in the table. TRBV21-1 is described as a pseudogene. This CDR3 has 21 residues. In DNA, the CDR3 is TGTGCCAGCAGCAAAGTTCCCTGGCGGGGGCCCTCCCAGAGCTCCTACAATGAGCAGTTCTTC. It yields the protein CASSKVPWRGPSQSSYNEQFF.

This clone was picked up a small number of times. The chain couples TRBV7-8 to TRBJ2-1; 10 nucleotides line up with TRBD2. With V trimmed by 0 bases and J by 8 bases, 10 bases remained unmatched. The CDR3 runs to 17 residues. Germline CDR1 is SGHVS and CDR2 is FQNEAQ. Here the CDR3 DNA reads TGTGCCAGCAGCTTAGCCCTGGGGGAGCGGGGGGGCCATGAGCAGTTCTTC. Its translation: CASSLALGERGGHEQFF.

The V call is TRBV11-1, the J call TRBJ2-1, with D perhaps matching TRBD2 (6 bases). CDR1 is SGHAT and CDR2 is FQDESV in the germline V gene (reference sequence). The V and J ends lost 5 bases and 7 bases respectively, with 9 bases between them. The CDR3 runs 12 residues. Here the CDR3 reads CASSVGGNEQFF. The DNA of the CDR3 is TGTGCCAGCAGCGTCGGGGGAAATGAGCAGTTCTTC.

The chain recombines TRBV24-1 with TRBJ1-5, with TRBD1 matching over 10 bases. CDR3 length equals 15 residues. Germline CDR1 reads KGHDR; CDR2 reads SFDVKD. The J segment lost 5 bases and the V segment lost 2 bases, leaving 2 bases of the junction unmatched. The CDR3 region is CATSDSGQGHQPQHF. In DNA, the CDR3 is TGTGCCACCAGTGATTCGGGACAGGGGCATCAGCCCCAGCATTTT.

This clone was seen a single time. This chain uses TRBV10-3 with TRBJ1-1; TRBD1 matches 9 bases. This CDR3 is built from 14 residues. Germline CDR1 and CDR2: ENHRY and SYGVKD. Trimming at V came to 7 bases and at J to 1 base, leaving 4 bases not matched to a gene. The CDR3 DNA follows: TGTGCCATCAATCCGGGACAGGGGAACACTGAAGCTTTCTTT. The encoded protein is CAINPGQGNTEAFF.

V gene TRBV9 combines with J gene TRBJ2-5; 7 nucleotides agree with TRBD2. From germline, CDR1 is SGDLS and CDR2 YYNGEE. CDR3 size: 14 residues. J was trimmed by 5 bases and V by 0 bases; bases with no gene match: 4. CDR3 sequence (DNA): TGTGCCAGCAGCGTAGGGGGAGGGGAGGAGACCCAGTACTTC. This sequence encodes CASSVGGGEETQYF.

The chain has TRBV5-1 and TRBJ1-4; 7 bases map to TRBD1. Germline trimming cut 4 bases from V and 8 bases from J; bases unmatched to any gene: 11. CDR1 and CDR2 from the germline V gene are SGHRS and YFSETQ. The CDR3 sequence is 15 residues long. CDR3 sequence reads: CASSRITGVDEKLFF. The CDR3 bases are TGCGCCAGCAGCCGGATTACAGGGGTGGACGAAAAACTGTTTTTT.

CDR3 amino acids: CASSITGTGVVGYTF. As DNA, the CDR3 is TGTGCCAGCAGCATAACCGGGACAGGGGTAGTTGGCTACACCTTC. The V and J genes are TRBV7-9 and TRBJ1-2, with TRBD1 matching over 10 bases. The V and J ends lost 5 bases and 7 bases, in that order; junction bases with no gene match: 10. The CDR3 has 15 amino acids. CDR1 is SEHNR, CDR2 FQNEAQ, per germline (reference sequence). Full variable domain (outside the CDR3, taken from reference TRBV7-9 and TRBJ1-2): DTGVSQNPRHKITKRGQNVTFRCDPISEHNRLYWYRQTLGQGPEFLTYFQNEAQLEKSRLLSDRFSAERPKGSFSTLEIQRTEQGDSAMYLCASSITGTGVVGYTFGSGTRLTVV.

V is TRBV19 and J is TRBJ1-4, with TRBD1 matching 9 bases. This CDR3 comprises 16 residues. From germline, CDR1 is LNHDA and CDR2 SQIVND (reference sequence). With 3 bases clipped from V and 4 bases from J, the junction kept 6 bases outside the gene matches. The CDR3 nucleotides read TGTGCCAGTAGTATCGGGCAGGGACAGGGTAATGAAAAACTGTTTTTT. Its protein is CASSIGQGQGNEKLFF.

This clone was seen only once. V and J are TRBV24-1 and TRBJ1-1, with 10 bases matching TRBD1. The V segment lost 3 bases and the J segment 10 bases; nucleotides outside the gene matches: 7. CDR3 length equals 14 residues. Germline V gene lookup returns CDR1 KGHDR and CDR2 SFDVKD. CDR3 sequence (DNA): TGTGCCACCAGTGATCGGACAGGGGGTCGAGGAGCTTTCTTT. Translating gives CATSDRTGGRGAFF.

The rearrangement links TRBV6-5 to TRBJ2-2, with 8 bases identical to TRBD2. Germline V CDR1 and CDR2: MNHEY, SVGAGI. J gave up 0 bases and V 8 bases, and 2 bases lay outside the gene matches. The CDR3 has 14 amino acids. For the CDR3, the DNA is TGTGCCAGCGATAGCGGGGCGAACACCGGGGAGCTGTTTTTT. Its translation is CASDSGANTGELFF.

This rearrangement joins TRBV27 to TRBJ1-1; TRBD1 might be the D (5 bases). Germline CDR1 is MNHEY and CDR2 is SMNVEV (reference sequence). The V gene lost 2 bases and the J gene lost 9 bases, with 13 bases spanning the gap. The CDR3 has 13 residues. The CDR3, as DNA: TGTGCCAGCAGTTTAAGGAGCGGGGGGAAAGCTTTCTTT. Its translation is CASSLRSGGKAFF.

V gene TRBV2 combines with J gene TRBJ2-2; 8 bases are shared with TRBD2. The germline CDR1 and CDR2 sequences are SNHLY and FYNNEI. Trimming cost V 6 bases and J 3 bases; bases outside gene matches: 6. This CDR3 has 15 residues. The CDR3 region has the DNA TGTGCCAGCAGAGATCGTAGCGGGGACACCGGGGAGCTGTTTTTT. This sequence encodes CASRDRSGDTGELFF.

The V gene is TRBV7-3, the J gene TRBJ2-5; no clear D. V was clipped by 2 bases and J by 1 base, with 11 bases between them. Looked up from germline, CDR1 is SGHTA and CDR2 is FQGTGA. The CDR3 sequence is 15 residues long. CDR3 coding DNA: TGTGCCAGCAGCTTAGTCTCCGGTCCCCAAGAGACCCAGTACTTC. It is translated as CASSLVSGPQETQYF.

The CDR3 nucleotides read TGTGCCAGCAGCGTAGGTACAGGGACCAACTATGGCTACACCTTC. Translation: CASSVGTGTNYGYTF. The genes are TRBV9 and TRBJ1-2, with D possibly being TRBD1 (6 bases). The CDR3 length is 15 residues. V was shortened by 0 bases and J by 2 bases, with 11 bases between the two germline ends. CDR1 SGDLS and CDR2 YYNGEE come from the germline V gene.

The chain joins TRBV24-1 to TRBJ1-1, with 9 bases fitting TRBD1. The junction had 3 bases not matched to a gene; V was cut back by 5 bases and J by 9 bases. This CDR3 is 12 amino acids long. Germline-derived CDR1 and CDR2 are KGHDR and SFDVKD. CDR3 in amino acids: CATSAGTGKAFF. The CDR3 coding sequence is TGTGCCACCAGTGCTGGGACAGGGAAAGCTTTCTTT.

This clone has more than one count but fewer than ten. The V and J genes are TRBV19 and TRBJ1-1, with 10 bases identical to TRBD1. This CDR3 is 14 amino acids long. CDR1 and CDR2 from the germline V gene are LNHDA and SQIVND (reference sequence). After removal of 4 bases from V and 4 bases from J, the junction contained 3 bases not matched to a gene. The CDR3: CASSRTGGGTEAFF. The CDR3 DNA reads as TGTGCCAGTAGTAGGACAGGGGGGGGCACTGAAGCTTTCTTT.

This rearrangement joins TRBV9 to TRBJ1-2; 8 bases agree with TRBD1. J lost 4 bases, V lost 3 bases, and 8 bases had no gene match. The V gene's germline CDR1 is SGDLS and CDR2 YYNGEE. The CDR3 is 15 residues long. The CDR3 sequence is CASSAGQGIGYGYTF. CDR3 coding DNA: TGTGCCAGCAGCGCCGGACAGGGCATAGGCTATGGCTACACCTTC.

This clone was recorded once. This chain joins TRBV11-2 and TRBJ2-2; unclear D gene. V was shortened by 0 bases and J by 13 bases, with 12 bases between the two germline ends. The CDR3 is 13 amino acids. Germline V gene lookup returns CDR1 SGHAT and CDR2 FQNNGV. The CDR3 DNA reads TGTGCCAGCAGCTTAGATCCTGCAGGAAGGCTGTTTTTT. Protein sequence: CASSLDPAGRLFF.

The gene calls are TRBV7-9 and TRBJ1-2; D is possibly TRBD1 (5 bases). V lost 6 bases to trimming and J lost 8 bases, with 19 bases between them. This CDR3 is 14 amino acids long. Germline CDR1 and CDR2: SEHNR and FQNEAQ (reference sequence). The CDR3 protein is CASSFTEAGEGYTF. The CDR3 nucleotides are TGTGCCAGCAGTTTTACAGAGGCGGGGGAAGGCTACACCTTC.

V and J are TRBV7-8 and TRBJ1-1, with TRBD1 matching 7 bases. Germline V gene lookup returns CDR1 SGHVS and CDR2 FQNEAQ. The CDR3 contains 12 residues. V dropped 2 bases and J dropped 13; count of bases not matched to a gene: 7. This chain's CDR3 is CASSLTTGIGFF. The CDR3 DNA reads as TGTGCCAGCAGCTTAACGACAGGGATCGGTTTCTTT.

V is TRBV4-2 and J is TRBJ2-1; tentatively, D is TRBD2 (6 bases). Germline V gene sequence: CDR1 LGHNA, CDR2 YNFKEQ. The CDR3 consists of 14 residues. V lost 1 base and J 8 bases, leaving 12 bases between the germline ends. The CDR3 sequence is CASSQGPSAYEQFF. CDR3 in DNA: TGTGCCAGCAGCCAAGGTCCTAGCGCATATGAGCAGTTCTTC.

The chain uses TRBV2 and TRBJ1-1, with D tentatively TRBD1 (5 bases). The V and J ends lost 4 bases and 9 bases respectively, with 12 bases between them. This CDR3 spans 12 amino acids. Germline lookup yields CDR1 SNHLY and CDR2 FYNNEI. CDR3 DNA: TGTGCCAGCAGTGTAGGGGTCGGTAAAGCTTTCTTT. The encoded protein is CASSVGVGKAFF.

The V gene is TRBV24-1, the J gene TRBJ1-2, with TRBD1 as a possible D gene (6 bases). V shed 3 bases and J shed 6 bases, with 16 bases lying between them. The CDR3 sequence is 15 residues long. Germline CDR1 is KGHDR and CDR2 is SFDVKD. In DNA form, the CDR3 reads TGTGCCACCAGTGATGTGAGAACAGGGTTTGATGGCTACACCTTC. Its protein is CATSDVRTGFDGYTF.

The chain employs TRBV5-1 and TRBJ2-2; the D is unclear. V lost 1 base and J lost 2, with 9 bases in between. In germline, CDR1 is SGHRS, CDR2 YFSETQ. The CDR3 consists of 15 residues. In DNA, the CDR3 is TGCGCCAGCAGCTTGAGTCAGGTTAACACCGGGGAGCTGTTTTTT. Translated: CASSLSQVNTGELFF. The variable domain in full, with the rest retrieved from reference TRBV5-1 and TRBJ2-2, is KAGVTQTPRYLIKTRGQQVTLSCSPISGHRSVSWYQQTPGQGLQFLFEYFSETQRNKGNFPGRFSGRQFSNSRSEMNVSTLELGDSALYLCASSLSQVNTGELFFGEGSRLTVL.

The CDR3 nucleotides read TGTGCCAGCAGCGCGGACAGGGGAGTTTGGGGCTACACCTTC. It translates to CASSADRGVWGYTF. This rearrangement joins TRBV9 to TRBJ1-2; 9 nucleotides align to TRBD1. Germline V CDR1 and CDR2: SGDLS, YYNGEE. Trimming took 3 bases from V and 8 from J; bases not matched to a gene: 8. CDR3 length: 14 residues.

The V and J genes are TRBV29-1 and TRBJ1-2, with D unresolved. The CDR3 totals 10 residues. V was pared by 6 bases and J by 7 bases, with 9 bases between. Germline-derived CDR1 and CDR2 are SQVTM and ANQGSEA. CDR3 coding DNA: TGCAGCGTCAGGACTTTTGGCTACACCTTC. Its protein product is CSVRTFGYTF.

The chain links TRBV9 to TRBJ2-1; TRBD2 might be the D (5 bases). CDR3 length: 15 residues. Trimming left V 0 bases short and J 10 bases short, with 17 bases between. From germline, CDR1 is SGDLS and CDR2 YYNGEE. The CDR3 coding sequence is TGTGCCAGCAGCGTAGGGGTGACTACTTGGCTCGAGCAGTTCTTC. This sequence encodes CASSVGVTTWLEQFF.

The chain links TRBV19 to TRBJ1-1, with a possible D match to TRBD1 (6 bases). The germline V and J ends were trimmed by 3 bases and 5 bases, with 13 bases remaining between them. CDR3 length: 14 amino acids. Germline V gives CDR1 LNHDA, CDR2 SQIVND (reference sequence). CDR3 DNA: TGTGCCAGTAGTATCCGACAGGTAGCTACTGAAGCTTTCTTT. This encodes CASSIRQVATEAFF.